These T cell receptor beta chains were read from a single sample in a study of T-cell memory formation after mild COVID-19. TCRdb redid the calling of the 5' RACE reads with MiXCR, one entry per CDR3 protein. The profile covers under 300,000 distinct CDR3 sequences, with over 8.5% appearing a single time and 22% taken by the ten largest. The specimen sequenced was PBMCs or a T cell subset sorted from them (not recorded which). The source is a young man who had mild COVID-19 (a few samples of this study predate the infection). Cell type and time point are not known. Each CDR3 is given with its conserved first and last residue. D genes are given only for firm matches. Rows give clone size only sometimes, using once, few, many, or a class for an expanded clone.

v_gene	d_gene	j_gene	abundance	CDR3aa	CDR3nt
TRBV12-3/TRBV12-4	TRBD1	TRBJ1-4	NA	CASTRTGANEKLFF	TGTGCCAGCACCCGGACAGGGGCGAATGAAAAACTGTTTTTT
TRBV7-9	NA	TRBJ1-2	NA	CASSSRGGAHYGYTF	TGTGCCAGCAGCTCTAGGGGGGGGGCCCACTATGGCTACACCTTC
TRBV5-1	NA	TRBJ1-1	few	CASSSGSGKNTEAFF	TGCGCCAGCAGCTCCGGCAGCGGAAAGAACACTGAAGCTTTCTTT
TRBV2	NA	TRBJ1-5	few	CASSDQGFFQPQHF	TGTGCCAGCAGTGATCAGGGGTTTTTTCAGCCCCAGCATTTT
TRBV12-3/TRBV12-4	NA	TRBJ1-4	few	CASSWGAVNEKLFF	TGTGCCAGCAGTTGGGGGGCAGTCAATGAAAAACTGTTTTTT
TRBV6-6	NA	TRBJ2-3	NA	CASSYTRRTDTQYF	TGTGCCAGCAGTTACACGCGGCGCACAGATACGCAGTATTTT
TRBV7-2	NA	TRBJ2-5	many	CASSPRAGTETQYF	TGTGCCAGCAGCCCACGGGCGGGGACAGAGACCCAGTACTTC
TRBV5-1	TRBD2	TRBJ2-3	NA	CASSPTGTSPDTQYF	TGCGCCAGCAGCCCGACCGGGACTAGTCCAGATACGCAGTATTTT
TRBV7-2	NA	TRBJ2-5	many	CASSLMGQETQYF	TGTGCCAGCAGCTTAATGGGCCAAGAGACCCAGTACTTC
TRBV27	TRBD1	TRBJ1-2	NA	CASSRIMLLARDRSANYGYTF	TGTGCCAGCTCCCGGATTATGCTCTTAGCCCGGGACAGGTCCGCAAACTATGGCTACACCTTC
TRBV6-6	NA	TRBJ2-3	NA	CASSYRGAGNTQYF	TGTGCCAGCAGTTACAGGGGGGCCGGGAATACGCAGTATTTT
TRBV7-2	NA	TRBJ1-6	many	CASSPLGGSPLHF	TGTGCCAGCAGCCCCTTGGGGGGTTCACCCCTCCACTTT
TRBV5-1	TRBD2	TRBJ2-1	NA	CASSSGTSGNNEQFF	TGCGCCAGCAGCTCCGGGACTAGCGGGAACAATGAGCAGTTCTTC
TRBV3-1	TRBD2	TRBJ2-3	few	CASSHLAGARPDTQYF	TGTGCCAGCAGCCATCTAGCGGGGGCCAGGCCAGATACGCAGTATTTT
TRBV30	NA	TRBJ1-4	NA	CAWSVLREKLFF	TGTGCCTGGAGTGTATTGCGTGAAAAACTGTTTTTT
TRBV28	NA	TRBJ1-2	few	CASSSPGWHYGYTF	TGTGCCAGCAGTTCACCAGGGTGGCACTATGGCTACACCTTC
TRBV25-1	NA	TRBJ1-6	NA	CASSRGGHGNSPLHF	TGTGCCAGCTCGAGGGGGGGACATGGCAATTCACCCCTCCACTTT
TRBV7-6	NA	TRBJ2-5	NA	CASSLAYTGQETQYF	TGTGCCAGCAGCTTAGCGTACACCGGCCAAGAGACCCAGTACTTC